The next 6 T cell receptor beta chains were all read from a single sample in a study of shared clonotypes between healthy human individuals. Only in-frame clones appear in the TCRdb table, and some are missing; sequencing was by immunoSEQ multiplex PCR. This sample yields about 470,000 clones, of which roughly 80% are seen a single time; less than 15% belongs to the top ten. Sequences were obtained from PBMCs. The receptors were gathered from a woman between 35 and 50 years old in good health. Some clones in this sample may be carry-over from other donors' samples.

This sequence joins TRBV19 and TRBJ1-1, with D tentatively TRBD1 (6 bases). This CDR3 has 15 residues. V shed 3 bases and J shed 3 bases, with 14 bases lying between them. Germline values: CDR1 LNHDA, CDR2 SQIVND (reference sequence). The CDR3 region is CASSIPGGRDTEAFF. In DNA form, the CDR3 reads TGTGCCAGTAGTATTCCCGGGGGCCGGGACACTGAAGCTTTCTTT.

This sequence joins TRBV9 and TRBJ2-7; either TRBD1 or TRBD2 may fit D (6 bases each). Germline CDR1 SGDLS, CDR2 YYNGEE. CDR3 length: 14 residues. V lost 0 bases to trimming and J lost 2 bases, with 9 bases between them. The CDR3 sequence is CASSVGGTPYEQYF. For the CDR3, the DNA is TGTGCCAGCAGCGTAGGCGGGACACCCTACGAGCAGTACTTC.

The chain links TRBV7-2 to TRBJ2-3, with a weak D call TRBD2 (5 bases). V lost 0 bases and J lost 4, with 8 bases in between. The germline CDR1 and CDR2 sequences are SGHTA and FQGNSA. The CDR3 totals 14 residues. The DNA of the CDR3 is TGTGCCAGCAGCTTAGCGTCAGCGGCAGATACGCAGTATTTT. It codes for CASSLASAADTQYF.

The chain joins TRBV4-2 to TRBJ2-3; TRBD2 aligns across 11 bases. The junction had 8 bases not matched to a gene; V was cut back by 4 bases and J by 2 bases. Germline CDR1 and CDR2: LGHNA and YNFKEQ. This CDR3 comprises 17 residues. The DNA of the CDR3 is TGTGCCAGCAGCCCTTCCCAACTAGCGGGAGACACAGATACGCAGTATTTT. Amino acids: CASSPSQLAGDTDTQYF.

This clone has only a few counts. This chain connects TRBV4-3 to TRBJ2-2, with TRBD2 matching over 7 bases. In germline, CDR1 is LGHNA, CDR2 YSLEER. This CDR3 contains 17 residues. The V gene end was trimmed by 4 bases and the J gene end by 1 base; junction bases not matched to a gene: 9. For the CDR3, the DNA is TGCGCCAGCAGCCCCCGGGGGGTAGGAGGGAACACCGGGGAGCTGTTTTTT. It specifies CASSPRGVGGNTGELFF.

The chain combines TRBV19 with TRBJ2-3, with 11 positions matching TRBD1. V shed 5 bases, J shed 4 bases, and the junction held 8 bases outside the gene matches. The germline gives CDR1 LNHDA, CDR2 SQIVND (reference sequence). The CDR3 contains 16 residues. CDR3 amino acids: CASSSTGTGGSDTQYF. The CDR3 bases are TGTGCCAGTAGTTCGACCGGGACAGGGGGGTCAGATACGCAGTATTTT.